One and the same sample provided the 26 T cell receptor beta chains below, sequenced in a study of cytomegalovirus exposure and HLA in healthy donors. Some clones are missing from TCRdb's copy, which holds only in-frame ones; the method was immunoSEQ multiplex PCR. The sample shows 150,000 to 200,000 clones, around nine tenths of them seen only once. Sequenced material: PBMCs. The receptors stem from a woman younger than 45 in good health and CMV-seronegative.

The chain couples TRBV4-3 to TRBJ2-5, with TRBD2 matching over 8 bases. Germline values: CDR1 LGHNA, CDR2 YSLEER. CDR3 length: 15 amino acids. V lost 2 bases, J lost 5 bases, and 7 bases stayed unmatched. CDR3 nucleotide sequence: TGCGCCAGCAGCCAAACCGGGACTAGTGGTGAGACCCAGTACTTC. The encoded protein is CASSQTGTSGETQYF.

The chain carries TRBV10-3 and TRBJ2-7; D possibly corresponds to TRBD1 (6 bases). This CDR3 region has 17 residues. Trimming removed 2 bases from V and 2 bases from J, with 19 bases in between. The germline CDR1 and CDR2 sequences are ENHRY and SYGVKD. CDR3 amino acids: CAISEGAAGVETYEQYF. CDR3 nucleotides: TGTGCCATCAGTGAGGGAGCGGCAGGGGTAGAAACCTACGAGCAGTACTTC.

The chain's CDR3 is CAIPTGAGELFF. The CDR3 DNA reads TGTGCCATCCCAACCGGAGCCGGGGAGCTGTTTTTT. The chain is built from TRBV10-3 and TRBJ2-2; D is undetermined. V lost 8 bases, J lost 6 bases, and 10 bases lay in between. The CDR3 totals 12 residues. In germline, CDR1 is ENHRY, CDR2 SYGVKD.

The chain couples TRBV4-2 to TRBJ1-6; perhaps TRBD1 as D (5 bases). Germline V gene lookup returns CDR1 LGHNA and CDR2 YNFKEQ. This CDR3 is built from 14 residues. V lost 1 base, J lost 7 bases, and 8 bases lay in between. For the CDR3, the DNA is TGTGCCAGCAGCCAAGTGGACAACAATTCACCCCTCCACTTT. Protein product: CASSQVDNNSPLHF.

Concerning this clone: One end of the junction does not line up with germline, which may come from a read error. The chain has TRBV27 and TRBJ2-7, with D possibly matching TRBD2 (6 bases). This CDR3 comprises 14 residues. Looked up from germline, CDR1 is MNHEY and CDR2 is SMNVEV (reference sequence). CDR3 DNA: TGTGCCAGCAGTTTTCGCGGGGTCTCCAACGAGCAGTACTTC. This translates into CASSFRGVSNEQYF.

This clone has only a few counts. This chain links TRBV10-1 with TRBJ1-6; tentative D call: TRBD1 (6 bases). With 6 bases removed from V and 7 bases from J, the gap between germline ends came to 10 bases. The CDR3 has 13 residues. Germline CDR1 WNHNN, CDR2 SYGVQD (reference sequence). CDR3 in DNA: TGCGCCAGCAGCAGACAGGTGAATTCACCCCTCCACTTT. This encodes CASSRQVNSPLHF.

This chain joins TRBV19 and TRBJ2-3; possibly TRBD2 for D (7 bases). V lost 7 bases to trimming and J lost 5 bases, with 19 bases between them. The CDR3 runs 15 residues. CDR1 is LNHDA, CDR2 SQIVND, per germline (reference sequence). In DNA, the CDR3 is TGTGCCAGTATTCCGGGGGGCAATTCGTTAGATACGCAGTATTTT. Amino acid sequence: CASIPGGNSLDTQYF.

A few counts support this clone. The gene calls are TRBV5-4 and TRBJ2-7; 8 bases map to TRBD2. The V segment lost 0 bases and the J segment 6 bases; nucleotides outside the gene matches: 5. This CDR3 is 14 amino acids long. The germline V gene encodes CDR1 SGHNT and CDR2 YYREEE (reference sequence). Here the CDR3 DNA reads TGTGCCAGCAGCTTGGTAAGCGGGGGCGGCGAGCAGTACTTC. This translates into CASSLVSGGGEQYF. The complete variable domain, with remaining parts taken from reference TRBV5-4 and TRBJ2-7, reads ETGVTQSPTHLIKTRGQQVTLRCSSQSGHNTVSWYQQALGQGPQFIFQYYREEENGRGNFPPRFSGLQFPNYSSELNVNALELDDSALYLCASSLVSGGGEQYFGPGTRLTVT.

The chain joins TRBV2 to TRBJ1-1; the D gene is possibly TRBD1 (5 bases). The CDR3 is 11 amino acids. The germline V and J ends were trimmed by 6 bases and 8 bases, with 10 bases remaining between them. The V gene's germline CDR1 is SNHLY and CDR2 FYNNEI. The CDR3: CASRGGLEAFF. CDR3 DNA: TGTGCCAGCAGGGGGGGGTTGGAAGCTTTCTTT.

J is TRBJ1-6 and V is TRBV27, with unresolved D. The CDR3 length is 14 residues. CDR1 is MNHEY and CDR2 is SMNVEV in the germline V gene (reference sequence). With 3 bases removed from V and 5 bases from J, the gap between germline ends came to 8 bases. The CDR3 DNA reads as TGTGCCAGCAGTTTGACGGCGGATAATTCACCCCTCCACTTT. Amino acid sequence: CASSLTADNSPLHF.

DNA for the CDR3: TGTGCCAGCAGCCAAGAACAGCGGGGAGATGAGCAGTTCTTC. Translating it yields CASSQEQRGDEQFF. The J gene is TRBJ2-1, the V gene TRBV4-2; 7 bases match TRBD2. V was pared by 0 bases and J by 8 bases, with 4 bases of the junction left unmatched. The germline V gene has CDR1 LGHNA and CDR2 YNFKEQ. The CDR3 runs to 14 residues.

This clone appeared a few times. The rearrangement joins TRBV4-1 to TRBJ2-7; 11 nucleotides line up with TRBD2. The junction had 4 bases not matched to a gene; V was cut back by 3 bases and J by 3 bases. CDR3 length equals 15 residues. The germline CDR1 and CDR2 sequences are MGHRA and YSYEKL. This CDR3 is CASSQGLAEGYEQYF. The CDR3 coding sequence is TGCGCCAGCAGCCAGGGACTAGCGGAGGGCTACGAGCAGTACTTC.

This rearrangement joins TRBV4-2 to TRBJ1-1; D is undetermined. Germline assignment: CDR1 LGHNA and CDR2 YNFKEQ. V was clipped by 0 bases and J by 1 base, with 9 bases between them. The CDR3 is made up of 15 amino acids. CDR3 amino acids: CASSQDLGGNTEAFF. CDR3 bases: TGTGCCAGCAGCCAAGATCTAGGAGGGAACACTGAAGCTTTCTTT.

This clone was counted a single time. The V and J genes are TRBV13 and TRBJ1-5; 8 positions match TRBD1. CDR1 is PRHDT and CDR2 is FYEKMQ in the germline V gene (reference sequence). J was trimmed by 3 bases and V by 3 bases; bases with no gene match: 22. The CDR3 has 21 residues. Written as DNA, the CDR3 is TGTGCCAGCAGCTTCGTACGGACATCGTACCGGCTGACAGGGGACAATCAGCCCCAGCATTTT. Encoded protein: CASSFVRTSYRLTGDNQPQHF.

The chain combines TRBV27 with TRBJ1-2; D is unclear. CDR1 MNHEY and CDR2 SMNVEV come from the germline V gene (reference sequence). The CDR3 is made up of 16 amino acids. V was clipped by 5 bases and J by 5 bases, with 21 bases between them. The CDR3 is CASSPTAGTVRYGYTF. The CDR3 DNA follows: TGTGCCAGCAGTCCCACGGCCGGTACAGTACGGTATGGCTACACCTTC.

The chain joins TRBV5-1 to TRBJ1-2; 9 bases are a match to TRBD1. J gave up 8 bases and V 2 bases, and 13 bases lay outside the gene matches. Germline V gene lookup returns CDR1 SGHRS and CDR2 YFSETQ. The CDR3 consists of 16 residues. This chain's CDR3 is CASSFRGRDRASGYTF. CDR3 in DNA: TGCGCCAGCAGCTTTAGAGGCCGGGACAGGGCCTCCGGCTACACCTTC. Supplemented by reference TRBV5-1 and TRBJ1-2, the full variable domain reads KAGVTQTPRYLIKTRGQQVTLSCSPISGHRSVSWYQQTPGQGLQFLFEYFSETQRNKGNFPGRFSGRQFSNSRSEMNVSTLELGDSALYLCASSFRGRDRASGYTFGSGTRLTVV.

This clone was seen more than once but under ten times. The chain couples TRBV25-1 to TRBJ1-2; TRBD1 aligns across 12 bases. The CDR3 runs to 17 residues. The germline V gene has CDR1 MGHDK and CDR2 SYGVNS. Unmatched junction bases numbered 9, after V lost 4 bases and J lost 3 bases. The CDR3 reads CASSGGTGGDQDYGYTF. CDR3 nucleotide sequence: TGTGCCAGCAGTGGCGGGACAGGGGGCGATCAGGACTATGGCTACACCTTC.

The rearrangement links TRBV4-1 to TRBJ1-1; 7 bases agree with TRBD1. CDR3 length: 15 amino acids. CDR1 MGHRA and CDR2 YSYEKL come from the germline V gene. Trimming cost V 3 bases and J 3 bases; bases outside gene matches: 7. CDR3 bases: TGCGCCAGCAGCCAGTCAAACAGGGGAGACACTGAAGCTTTCTTT. It yields the protein CASSQSNRGDTEAFF.

The chain has TRBV11-2 and TRBJ2-1, with TRBD1 identical over 7 bases. This CDR3 contains 12 residues. The germline gives CDR1 SGHAT, CDR2 FQNNGV. The junction had 9 bases not matched to a gene; V was cut back by 5 bases and J by 14 bases. The CDR3 reads CASSKDRFREFF. The CDR3 nucleotides are TGTGCCAGCAGCAAGGACAGGTTTAGGGAGTTCTTC.

This clone was observed a single time. The V and J genes are TRBV7-9 and TRBJ1-2, with TRBD1 as a possible D gene (6 bases). From germline, CDR1 is SEHNR and CDR2 FQNEAQ (reference sequence). The CDR3 loop spans 16 amino acids. Trimming stripped 4 bases from V and 5 bases from J, with 20 bases between. The CDR3 nucleotides are TGTGCCAGCAGCTCTGTTTCGGGACAACTTGTGTATGGCTACACCTTC. Translating it yields CASSSVSGQLVYGYTF.

The J gene is TRBJ1-1, the V gene TRBV6-1, with D tentatively TRBD1 (5 bases). There are 13 residues in the CDR3. Germline V CDR1 and CDR2: MNHNS, SASEGT. Deletions cut 6 bases from V and 4 bases from J, with 12 bases between. The CDR3 sequence: CASSREAGTEAFF. Here the CDR3 DNA reads TGTGCCAGCAGCAGGGAAGCGGGCACTGAAGCTTTCTTT.

The DNA for the CDR3 is TGTGCCAGCCAAGGAGGGAGCAATGAGCAGTTCTTC. It codes for CASQGGSNEQFF. This sequence joins TRBV5-4 and TRBJ2-1; D perhaps matches TRBD2 (6 bases). Per germline, CDR1 SGHNT and CDR2 YYREEE (reference sequence). V was trimmed by 7 bases and J by 6 bases, leaving 11 bases between them. The CDR3 runs to 12 residues.

This rearrangement joins TRBV7-9 to TRBJ1-1; a weak D match, TRBD1 (5 bases). The V end was cut by 4 bases, the J end by 3 bases, with 12 bases between. Germline V gives CDR1 SEHNR, CDR2 FQNEAQ (reference sequence). The CDR3 loop spans 14 amino acids. In DNA, the CDR3 is TGTGCCAGCAGCTACCAGGGTTTGGACACTGAAGCTTTCTTT. Protein sequence: CASSYQGLDTEAFF.

The chain combines TRBV29-1 with TRBJ2-7, with 9 bases identical to TRBD1. V lost 6 bases to trimming and J lost 3 bases; unmatched junction nucleotides: 12. The CDR3 covers 15 residues. Germline V lookup: CDR1 SQVTM, CDR2 ANQGSEA. The CDR3 here is CSVPAWTGVVYEQYF. CDR3 in DNA: TGCAGCGTCCCGGCTTGGACAGGGGTAGTCTACGAGCAGTACTTC.

This chain joins TRBV10-3 and TRBJ2-7; TRBD2 matches 11 bases. Trimming removed 5 bases from V and 3 bases from J; junction bases left unmatched: 3. This CDR3 is built from 14 residues. Per the germline V gene, CDR1 is ENHRY and CDR2 is SYGVKD. Here the CDR3 DNA reads TGTGCCATCAGTACTAGCGGGGGCCGCTACGAGCAGTACTTC. It yields the protein CAISTSGGRYEQYF.

V is TRBV6-5 and J is TRBJ1-1; 10 bases are a match to TRBD1. Germline V gene lookup returns CDR1 MNHEY and CDR2 SVGAGI. This CDR3 is 14 amino acids long. V shed 8 bases and J 10 bases; nucleotides not matched to a gene: 13. In nucleotides, the CDR3 is TGTGCCAGCGGGGAAGAGGGACAGGGGTTTTCAGCTTTCTTT. Translation gives CASGEEGQGFSAFF.